This TCR beta chain was profiled in a study of T cells in Graves' hyperthyroidism and ophthalmopathy. The investigators amplified TCR beta CDR3 regions from RNA transcripts. First-round RT-PCR targeting the TCR CDR3 was performed with the HTBI primer set. TCRdb independently ran MiXCR on the multiplex PCR reads; one entry per CDR3 protein. The data hold around 690,000 distinct CDR3 sequences, with 20% to 25% observed a single time. Germline CDR1 is LGHDT and CDR2 is YNNKEL (reference sequence). The CDR3 loop spans 16 amino acids. Trimming removed 4 bases from V and 7 bases from J; junction bases left unmatched: 13. This clonotype was picked up many times.

This TCR came from a man younger than 40 with Graves' ophthalmopathy. The sequenced sample consisted of blood. The V gene is TRBV3-1, the J gene TRBJ2-1, with TRBD1 identical over 7 bases. The CDR3 here is CASSPRDSTPRNEQFF. The DNA of the CDR3 is TGTGCCAGCAGCCCTCGGGACAGCACTCCTCGGAATGAGCAGTTCTTC.